One and the same sample provided the 8 T cell receptor beta chains below, sequenced in a study of radiotherapy plus CTLA-4 blockade in lung cancer. Assay used: immunoSEQ multiplex PCR; TCRdb lists only in-frame clones, some missing. The sample has some 78,000 clones, around 87% seen once. This material consisted of peripheral blood, taken from a patient treated with radiotherapy plus ipilimumab. The receptors were gathered from a human donor with non-small cell lung cancer who had a partial response to radiotherapy plus ipilimumab.

The chain employs TRBV28 and TRBJ2-7; D gene uncertain. Germline V gene sequence: CDR1 MDHEN, CDR2 SYDVKM. The CDR3 has 13 amino acids. Trimming took 5 bases from V and 0 from J, leaving 8 bases between them. In nucleotides, the CDR3 is TGTGCCAGCAGTATCGGGTTCTCCTACGAGCAGTACGTC. Translation gives CASSIGFSYEQYV.

This chain joins TRBV6-6 and TRBJ2-1; 9 bases fit TRBD1. Losses at the gene ends were 5 bases for V and 7 bases for J; bases not matched to a gene: 9. This CDR3 comprises 15 residues. Germline CDR1 MNHNY, CDR2 SVGAGI (reference sequence). The CDR3 DNA reads TGTGCCAGCAGTCGCCGGGACAGGGCCATGAATGAGCAGTTCTTC. It codes for CASSRRDRAMNEQFF.

A single count supports this clone. The V call is TRBV2, the J call TRBJ2-4, with TRBD2 matching over 13 bases. Germline loops: CDR1 SNHLY, CDR2 FYNNEI. There are 14 residues in the CDR3. Trimming took 7 bases from V and 11 from J; bases not matched to a gene: 8. The CDR3 reads CASTLLAGGPVQYF. CDR3 nucleotide sequence: TGTGCCAGCACCCTACTAGCGGGAGGGCCGGTTCAGTACTTC.

The chain is built from TRBV4-1 and TRBJ1-2, with TRBD1 matching 7 bases. With 1 base clipped from V and 2 bases from J, the junction kept 1 base outside the gene matches. This CDR3 is built from 14 residues. CDR1 is MGHRA and CDR2 is YSYEKL in the germline V gene. CDR3 amino acids: CASSQGGQNYGYTF. The CDR3 DNA reads as TGCGCCAGCAGCCAAGGGGGACAGAACTATGGCTACACCTTC.

The rearrangement links TRBV6-5 to TRBJ1-1; 9 bases are shared with TRBD1. Trimming took 10 bases from V and 7 from J; bases not matched to a gene: 13. The CDR3 is 14 amino acids. Germline CDR1 reads MNHEY; CDR2 reads SVGAGI. CDR3 in amino acids: CAITGGGPTGEAFF. The CDR3 nucleotides are TGTGCCATCACAGGGGGCGGGCCCACTGGTGAAGCTTTCTTT.

The rearrangement uses TRBV28 and TRBJ1-4; weak D call: TRBD1 (5 bases). Per germline, CDR1 MDHEN and CDR2 SYDVKM. The CDR3 contains 18 residues. Deletions cut 2 bases from V and 5 bases from J, with 21 bases between. CDR3 DNA: TGTGCCAGCAGTTTAAATAAGGGCCGGAACCGGGGGAATGAAAAACTGTTTTTT. Its protein is CASSLNKGRNRGNEKLFF.

The chain recombines TRBV7-2 with TRBJ2-5, with a weak D call TRBD1 (6 bases). Near its end, the DNA agrees better with TRBJ2-7, so the J call may be wrong. The CDR3 is 12 amino acids. The germline CDR1 and CDR2 sequences are SGHTA and FQGNSA. In nucleotides, the CDR3 is TGTGCCAGCAGAGGGGGTTCGGGCGAGCAGTACTTC. This translates into CASRGGSGEQYF.

This clone has more than one count but fewer than ten. V is TRBV5-6 and J is TRBJ2-7; TRBD1 matches 10 bases. The V segment lost 4 bases and the J segment 1 base; nucleotides outside the gene matches: 5. The CDR3 runs 15 residues. Germline V CDR1 and CDR2: SGHDT, YYEEEE. In DNA, the CDR3 is TGTGCCAGCAGCACCGGACAGGGGGTATCCTACGAGCAGTACTTC. It codes for CASSTGQGVSYEQYF.